A selection of T cell receptor beta chains follows, all from one sample in a study of T cells after yellow fever vaccination. TCRdb itself ran the 5' RACE reads through MiXCR, one entry per CDR3 protein. The data contain about 300,000 distinct CDR3 sequences, 4% of them singletons. The specimen was PBMCs, collected 5 days after the yellow fever booster vaccination. The receptors originated from a man between 18 and 35 years old who received the YFV17D yellow fever vaccine. Both conserved end residues are part of each CDR3. A D gene is named only where the DNA matches it firmly. Size is omitted from some rows. Given values are once, few, many or a class for expanded clones.

abundance,d_gene,v_gene,j_gene,CDR3aa,CDR3nt
many,.,TRBV7-3,TRBJ2-1,CASSEDAGYNEQFF,TGTGCCAGCAGTGAAGACGCAGGGTACAATGAGCAGTTCTTC
.,TRBD2,TRBV20-1,TRBJ2-3,CSARTSGSTDTQYF,TGCAGTGCACGGACTAGCGGTAGCACAGATACGCAGTATTTT
.,.,TRBV4-3,TRBJ1-6,CASSQYPTGVRPSPLHF,TGCGCCAGCAGCCAATACCCGACGGGGGTCAGGCCGTCACCCCTCCACTTT
.,.,TRBV7-9,TRBJ2-6,CASSFGQGTTEGGANVLTF,TGTGCCAGCAGCTTTGGCCAGGGGACAACTGAAGGTGGGGCCAACGTCCTGACTTTC
.,.,TRBV7-2,TRBJ1-4,CASSSGGLEKLFF,TGTGCCAGCAGCTCGGGAGGCCTAGAAAAACTGTTTTTT
many,.,TRBV20-1,TRBJ1-1,CSARGRGDTEAFF,TGCAGTGCTAGAGGTCGAGGTGACACTGAAGCTTTCTTT
many,.,TRBV5-1,TRBJ2-7,CASSPGAGAGEQYF,TGCGCCAGCAGCCCGGGGGCGGGGGCGGGCGAGCAGTACTTC
.,.,TRBV20-1,TRBJ2-7,CSATRASTYEQYF,TGCAGTGCTACCCGGGCCTCGACGTACGAGCAGTACTTC
few,.,TRBV18,TRBJ1-2,CASSTLWGYTF,TGTGCCAGCTCCACTCTCTGGGGCTACACCTTC
few,.,TRBV27,TRBJ1-6,CASSPSRSYNSPLHF,TGTGCCAGCAGTCCTAGCCGCTCCTATAATTCACCCCTCCACTTT
.,.,TRBV20-1,TRBJ2-5,CSAPGMGETQYF,TGCAGTGCTCCCGGGATGGGGGAGACCCAGTACTTC
many,TRBD2,TRBV4-1,TRBJ2-1,CASSGGLAGGNPYNEQFF,TGCGCCAGCAGCGGGGGACTAGCGGGGGGTAACCCCTACAATGAGCAGTTCTTC
.,TRBD1,TRBV4-1,TRBJ1-6,CASSQESGTAPFSPLHF,TGCGCCAGCAGCCAAGAGTCGGGGACAGCGCCCTTTTCGCCCCTCCACTTT
many,.,TRBV10-3,TRBJ2-5,CAISEDRDDPVETQYF,TGTGCCATCAGTGAGGACCGGGACGACCCCGTTGAGACCCAGTACTTC
few,.,TRBV7-2,TRBJ2-7,CASSLFSYEQYF,TGTGCCAGCAGCCTTTTCTCCTACGAGCAGTACTTC
few,.,TRBV10-3,TRBJ2-5,CATMRGGALPETQYF,TGTGCCACCATGAGGGGGGGGGCCCTCCCTGAGACCCAGTACTTC
few,.,TRBV5-6,TRBJ2-1,CASRIRDTAYNEQFF,TGTGCCAGCAGGATCCGGGACACCGCCTACAATGAGCAGTTCTTC
few,.,TRBV5-6,TRBJ1-3,CASSLVGVPGNTIYF,TGTGCCAGCAGCTTGGTAGGGGTGCCTGGAAACACCATATATTTT
.,.,TRBV6-5,TRBJ1-5,CASSYSGPSSTTQHF,TGTGCCAGCAGTTACTCCGGGCCCAGCTCTACCACCCAGCATTTT
few,.,TRBV12-3/TRBV12-4,TRBJ2-2,CASSPQTVTPFF,TGTGCCAGCAGTCCGCAGACAGTCACCCCGTTTTTT
.,.,TRBV6-6,TRBJ1-1,CASSYGQATEAFF,TGTGCCAGCAGTTACGGCCAGGCTACTGAAGCTTTCTTT
few,.,TRBV7-2,TRBJ1-3,CASSLQIPGSGNTIYF,TGTGCCAGCAGCCTGCAAATTCCGGGCTCGGGAAACACCATATATTTT
few,TRBD1,TRBV7-9,TRBJ1-1,CASSLRDRNTEAFF,TGTGCCAGCAGCCTCCGGGACAGAAACACTGAAGCTTTCTTT
few,.,TRBV25-1,TRBJ1-4,CASSETGTSSGKLFF,TGTGCCAGCAGTGAAACAGGGACTAGCTCGGGAAAACTGTTTTTT
few,.,TRBV12-3/TRBV12-4,TRBJ2-7,CASSGQSSYEQYF,TGTGCCAGCAGTGGACAGAGCTCCTACGAGCAGTACTTC
few,.,TRBV5-1,TRBJ1-2,CASSLAMDGFNYGYTF,TGCGCCAGCAGCTTGGCCATGGACGGATTTAACTATGGCTACACCTTC
many,.,TRBV4-2,TRBJ2-1,CASSQRRGRNYNEQFF,TGTGCCAGCAGCCAAAGGCGGGGCCGTAATTACAATGAGCAGTTCTTC
.,.,TRBV29-1,TRBJ1-2,CSVGTGSGYTF,TGCAGCGTTGGAACAGGGTCTGGCTACACCTTC
many,.,TRBV27,TRBJ2-7,CASRRQDYSYEQYF,TGTGCCAGCAGACGACAGGACTACTCCTACGAGCAGTACTTC
.,TRBD2,TRBV5-5,TRBJ2-5,CASSWWSSGAETQYF,TGTGCCAGCAGCTGGTGGAGTAGCGGGGCGGAGACCCAGTACTTC
.,.,TRBV18,TRBJ1-4,CASSPPSNEKLFF,TGTGCCAGCTCACCCCCCTCTAATGAAAAACTGTTTTTT
many,.,TRBV7-9,TRBJ2-5,CASSPLKGKETQYF,TGTGCCAGCAGCCCCTTGAAGGGAAAAGAGACCCAGTACTTC
.,.,TRBV29-1,TRBJ2-7,CSVELGSYEQYF,TGCAGCGTTGAACTAGGGTCCTACGAGCAGTACTTC
few,.,TRBV27,TRBJ1-6,CASRSGYNSPLHF,TGTGCCAGCAGGAGCGGATATAATTCACCCCTCCACTTT
.,TRBD2,TRBV12-3/TRBV12-4,TRBJ2-3,CASRVSGGGRTDTQYF,TGTGCCAGCAGGGTCAGCGGGGGGGGTCGCACAGATACGCAGTATTTT
.,.,TRBV7-6,TRBJ1-1,CASSQRATAGKNTEAFF,TGTGCCAGCAGCCAGAGGGCTACGGCAGGAAAGAACACTGAAGCTTTCTTT
few,.,TRBV7-2,TRBJ2-7,CASSSFPLPYEQYF,TGTGCCAGCAGTTCCTTCCCTCTGCCCTACGAGCAGTACTTC
many,TRBD2,TRBV5-1,TRBJ2-5,CASSSVAGKETQYF,TGCGCCAGCAGCTCAGTAGCGGGGAAAGAGACCCAGTACTTC
.,.,TRBV24-1,TRBJ2-3,CATSESDNRETDTQYF,TGTGCCACCAGTGAATCGGACAACAGGGAGACAGATACGCAGTATTTT
.,TRBD1,TRBV7-2,TRBJ2-1,CASSFGTGSNEQFF,TGTGCCAGCAGCTTCGGGACAGGGTCGAACGAGCAGTTCTTC
few,TRBD1,TRBV7-2,TRBJ1-6,CASSRLTGGYNSPLHF,TGTGCCAGCAGCAGATTGACAGGGGGCTATAATTCACCCCTCCACTTT
.,.,TRBV19,TRBJ1-2,CASSIPLGAPATGYGYTF,TGTGCCAGTAGTATACCCCTGGGCGCCCCTGCCACAGGCTATGGCTACACCTTC
.,TRBD2,TRBV12-3/TRBV12-4,TRBJ2-1,CASSLKPPSTSGGRPTF,TGTGCCAGCAGTTTAAAACCCCCCTCCACTAGCGGGGGGAGGCCAACCTTC
many,.,TRBV5-6,TRBJ1-2,CASSQDYGYTF,TGTGCCAGCAGCCAAGACTATGGCTACACCTTC
few,.,TRBV15,TRBJ2-5,CATSRQGETQYF,TGTGCCACCAGCAGACAGGGAGAGACCCAGTACTTC
.,.,TRBV27,TRBJ1-2,CASRRQFFDYGYTF,TGTGCCAGCAGGAGACAGTTTTTTGACTATGGCTACACCTTC
few,.,TRBV6-5,TRBJ2-1,CASSYSSGWGYNEQFF,TGTGCCAGCAGTTACTCATCAGGGTGGGGCTACAATGAGCAGTTCTTC
.,.,TRBV20-1,TRBJ2-7,CSARSRSYEQYF,TGCAGTGCTAGGAGCAGGTCCTACGAGCAGTACTTC
many,TRBD1,TRBV7-2,TRBJ1-5,CASSLVATGSQPQHF,TGTGCCAGCAGCTTAGTAGCGACAGGGAGTCAGCCCCAGCATTTT
few,.,TRBV7-7,TRBJ2-5,CASSFGQPGGTQYF,TGTGCCAGCAGCTTCGGACAGCCTGGCGGGACCCAGTACTTC
few,.,TRBV6-1,TRBJ1-6,CASSDPHGGPNSPLHF,TGTGCCAGCAGTGATCCTCATGGGGGGCCTAATTCACCCCTCCACTTT
many,.,TRBV7-9,TRBJ2-1,CASSSGTYEQFF,TGTGCCAGCAGCTCCGGAACCTATGAGCAGTTCTTC
many,.,TRBV6-6,TRBJ2-6,CASSYSTGANVLTF,TGTGCCAGCAGTTACTCGACGGGGGCCAACGTCCTGACTTTC
many,.,TRBV7-9,TRBJ2-6,CASSFRAKSLRTSGANVLTF,TGTGCCAGCAGCTTTCGGGCCAAGTCCCTACGGACCTCTGGGGCCAACGTCCTGACTTTC
.,.,TRBV20-1,TRBJ1-2,CSAPEVHEFGYTF,TGCAGTGCCCCGGAGGTCCACGAGTTCGGCTACACCTTC
many,.,TRBV27,TRBJ2-5,CASKSGGQETQYF,TGTGCCAGCAAATCAGGGGGGCAGGAGACCCAGTACTTC
few,.,TRBV6-2/TRBV6-3,TRBJ2-5,CASSGHGTETQYF,TGTGCCAGCAGTGGACACGGGACGGAGACCCAGTACTTC
many,.,TRBV11-2,TRBJ2-3,CASSFFATDTQYF,TGTGCCAGCAGCTTCTTCGCGACAGATACGCAGTATTTT
many,.,TRBV6-1,TRBJ1-2,CASSERRFYGYTF,TGTGCCAGCAGTGAACGGAGGTTCTACGGCTACACCTTC